Presented here are 5 T cell receptor beta chains from one specimen sequenced in a study of blood T cells in healthy people across ages. A second PCR, run for about 7 to 11 cycles, used a sample-barcoded 5' primer plus a J-beta primer mix. Each CDR3 protein gets one entry after TCRdb re-called the 5' RACE reads with MiXCR. The data hold some 750,000 distinct CDR3 sequences, with 20% to 25% observed a single time. Sequences were obtained from blood. The receptors originated from a man between 65 and 85 years old in good health.

A few counts support this clonotype. The chain combines TRBV12-3 or TRBV12-4 with TRBJ2-1; tentatively, D is TRBD1 (6 bases). V dropped 6 bases and J dropped 8 bases, with 17 bases sitting between them. The CDR3 runs 14 residues. CDR3: CASSPLQGPHEQFF. CDR3 sequence (DNA): TGTGCCAGCAGCCCCCTACAGGGACCCCATGAGCAGTTCTTC.

In DNA form, the CDR3 reads TGTGCCAGCAGTTTACAGGGGGCTAGCAGGGAAAAACTGTTTTTT. Translated, it gives CASSLQGASREKLFF. The chain couples TRBV12-3 or TRBV12-4 to TRBJ1-4; the match to TRBD1 covers 8 bases. This CDR3 is 15 amino acids long. Trimming cost V 2 bases and J 8 bases; bases outside gene matches: 7.

Concerning this clonotype itself: At one end the junction does not follow the germline gene, possibly because of a read error. The genes are TRBV29-1 and TRBJ2-1, with 11 positions matching TRBD1. CDR1 SQVTM and CDR2 ANQGSEA come from the germline V gene. CDR3 length equals 10 residues. CDR3 sequence reads: CSVEGQGENF. The DNA for the CDR3 is TGCAGCGTTGAGGGACAGGGGGAAAACTTC.

The gene calls are TRBV6-5 and TRBJ2-1; unclear D gene. The J call may be mistaken, given a closer DNA end match to TRBJ2-5. Germline CDR1 reads MNHEY; CDR2 reads SVGAGI. The CDR3 consists of 14 residues. In DNA form, the CDR3 reads TGTGCCAGCAGTGTTATGACTGCCCAAGAGACCCAGTACTTC. Translated: CASSVMTAQETQYF.

CDR3 in amino acids: CASSPGPGVYEQYV. In DNA, the CDR3 is TGTGCCAGCAGCCCTGGACCAGGGGTTTACGAGCAGTACGTC. This chain uses TRBV7-2 with TRBJ2-5; tentatively, D is TRBD1 (6 bases). The end of the DNA aligns better with TRBJ2-7, so the J call may be wrong. This CDR3 spans 14 amino acids. Germline CDR1 reads SGHTA; CDR2 reads FQGNSA.